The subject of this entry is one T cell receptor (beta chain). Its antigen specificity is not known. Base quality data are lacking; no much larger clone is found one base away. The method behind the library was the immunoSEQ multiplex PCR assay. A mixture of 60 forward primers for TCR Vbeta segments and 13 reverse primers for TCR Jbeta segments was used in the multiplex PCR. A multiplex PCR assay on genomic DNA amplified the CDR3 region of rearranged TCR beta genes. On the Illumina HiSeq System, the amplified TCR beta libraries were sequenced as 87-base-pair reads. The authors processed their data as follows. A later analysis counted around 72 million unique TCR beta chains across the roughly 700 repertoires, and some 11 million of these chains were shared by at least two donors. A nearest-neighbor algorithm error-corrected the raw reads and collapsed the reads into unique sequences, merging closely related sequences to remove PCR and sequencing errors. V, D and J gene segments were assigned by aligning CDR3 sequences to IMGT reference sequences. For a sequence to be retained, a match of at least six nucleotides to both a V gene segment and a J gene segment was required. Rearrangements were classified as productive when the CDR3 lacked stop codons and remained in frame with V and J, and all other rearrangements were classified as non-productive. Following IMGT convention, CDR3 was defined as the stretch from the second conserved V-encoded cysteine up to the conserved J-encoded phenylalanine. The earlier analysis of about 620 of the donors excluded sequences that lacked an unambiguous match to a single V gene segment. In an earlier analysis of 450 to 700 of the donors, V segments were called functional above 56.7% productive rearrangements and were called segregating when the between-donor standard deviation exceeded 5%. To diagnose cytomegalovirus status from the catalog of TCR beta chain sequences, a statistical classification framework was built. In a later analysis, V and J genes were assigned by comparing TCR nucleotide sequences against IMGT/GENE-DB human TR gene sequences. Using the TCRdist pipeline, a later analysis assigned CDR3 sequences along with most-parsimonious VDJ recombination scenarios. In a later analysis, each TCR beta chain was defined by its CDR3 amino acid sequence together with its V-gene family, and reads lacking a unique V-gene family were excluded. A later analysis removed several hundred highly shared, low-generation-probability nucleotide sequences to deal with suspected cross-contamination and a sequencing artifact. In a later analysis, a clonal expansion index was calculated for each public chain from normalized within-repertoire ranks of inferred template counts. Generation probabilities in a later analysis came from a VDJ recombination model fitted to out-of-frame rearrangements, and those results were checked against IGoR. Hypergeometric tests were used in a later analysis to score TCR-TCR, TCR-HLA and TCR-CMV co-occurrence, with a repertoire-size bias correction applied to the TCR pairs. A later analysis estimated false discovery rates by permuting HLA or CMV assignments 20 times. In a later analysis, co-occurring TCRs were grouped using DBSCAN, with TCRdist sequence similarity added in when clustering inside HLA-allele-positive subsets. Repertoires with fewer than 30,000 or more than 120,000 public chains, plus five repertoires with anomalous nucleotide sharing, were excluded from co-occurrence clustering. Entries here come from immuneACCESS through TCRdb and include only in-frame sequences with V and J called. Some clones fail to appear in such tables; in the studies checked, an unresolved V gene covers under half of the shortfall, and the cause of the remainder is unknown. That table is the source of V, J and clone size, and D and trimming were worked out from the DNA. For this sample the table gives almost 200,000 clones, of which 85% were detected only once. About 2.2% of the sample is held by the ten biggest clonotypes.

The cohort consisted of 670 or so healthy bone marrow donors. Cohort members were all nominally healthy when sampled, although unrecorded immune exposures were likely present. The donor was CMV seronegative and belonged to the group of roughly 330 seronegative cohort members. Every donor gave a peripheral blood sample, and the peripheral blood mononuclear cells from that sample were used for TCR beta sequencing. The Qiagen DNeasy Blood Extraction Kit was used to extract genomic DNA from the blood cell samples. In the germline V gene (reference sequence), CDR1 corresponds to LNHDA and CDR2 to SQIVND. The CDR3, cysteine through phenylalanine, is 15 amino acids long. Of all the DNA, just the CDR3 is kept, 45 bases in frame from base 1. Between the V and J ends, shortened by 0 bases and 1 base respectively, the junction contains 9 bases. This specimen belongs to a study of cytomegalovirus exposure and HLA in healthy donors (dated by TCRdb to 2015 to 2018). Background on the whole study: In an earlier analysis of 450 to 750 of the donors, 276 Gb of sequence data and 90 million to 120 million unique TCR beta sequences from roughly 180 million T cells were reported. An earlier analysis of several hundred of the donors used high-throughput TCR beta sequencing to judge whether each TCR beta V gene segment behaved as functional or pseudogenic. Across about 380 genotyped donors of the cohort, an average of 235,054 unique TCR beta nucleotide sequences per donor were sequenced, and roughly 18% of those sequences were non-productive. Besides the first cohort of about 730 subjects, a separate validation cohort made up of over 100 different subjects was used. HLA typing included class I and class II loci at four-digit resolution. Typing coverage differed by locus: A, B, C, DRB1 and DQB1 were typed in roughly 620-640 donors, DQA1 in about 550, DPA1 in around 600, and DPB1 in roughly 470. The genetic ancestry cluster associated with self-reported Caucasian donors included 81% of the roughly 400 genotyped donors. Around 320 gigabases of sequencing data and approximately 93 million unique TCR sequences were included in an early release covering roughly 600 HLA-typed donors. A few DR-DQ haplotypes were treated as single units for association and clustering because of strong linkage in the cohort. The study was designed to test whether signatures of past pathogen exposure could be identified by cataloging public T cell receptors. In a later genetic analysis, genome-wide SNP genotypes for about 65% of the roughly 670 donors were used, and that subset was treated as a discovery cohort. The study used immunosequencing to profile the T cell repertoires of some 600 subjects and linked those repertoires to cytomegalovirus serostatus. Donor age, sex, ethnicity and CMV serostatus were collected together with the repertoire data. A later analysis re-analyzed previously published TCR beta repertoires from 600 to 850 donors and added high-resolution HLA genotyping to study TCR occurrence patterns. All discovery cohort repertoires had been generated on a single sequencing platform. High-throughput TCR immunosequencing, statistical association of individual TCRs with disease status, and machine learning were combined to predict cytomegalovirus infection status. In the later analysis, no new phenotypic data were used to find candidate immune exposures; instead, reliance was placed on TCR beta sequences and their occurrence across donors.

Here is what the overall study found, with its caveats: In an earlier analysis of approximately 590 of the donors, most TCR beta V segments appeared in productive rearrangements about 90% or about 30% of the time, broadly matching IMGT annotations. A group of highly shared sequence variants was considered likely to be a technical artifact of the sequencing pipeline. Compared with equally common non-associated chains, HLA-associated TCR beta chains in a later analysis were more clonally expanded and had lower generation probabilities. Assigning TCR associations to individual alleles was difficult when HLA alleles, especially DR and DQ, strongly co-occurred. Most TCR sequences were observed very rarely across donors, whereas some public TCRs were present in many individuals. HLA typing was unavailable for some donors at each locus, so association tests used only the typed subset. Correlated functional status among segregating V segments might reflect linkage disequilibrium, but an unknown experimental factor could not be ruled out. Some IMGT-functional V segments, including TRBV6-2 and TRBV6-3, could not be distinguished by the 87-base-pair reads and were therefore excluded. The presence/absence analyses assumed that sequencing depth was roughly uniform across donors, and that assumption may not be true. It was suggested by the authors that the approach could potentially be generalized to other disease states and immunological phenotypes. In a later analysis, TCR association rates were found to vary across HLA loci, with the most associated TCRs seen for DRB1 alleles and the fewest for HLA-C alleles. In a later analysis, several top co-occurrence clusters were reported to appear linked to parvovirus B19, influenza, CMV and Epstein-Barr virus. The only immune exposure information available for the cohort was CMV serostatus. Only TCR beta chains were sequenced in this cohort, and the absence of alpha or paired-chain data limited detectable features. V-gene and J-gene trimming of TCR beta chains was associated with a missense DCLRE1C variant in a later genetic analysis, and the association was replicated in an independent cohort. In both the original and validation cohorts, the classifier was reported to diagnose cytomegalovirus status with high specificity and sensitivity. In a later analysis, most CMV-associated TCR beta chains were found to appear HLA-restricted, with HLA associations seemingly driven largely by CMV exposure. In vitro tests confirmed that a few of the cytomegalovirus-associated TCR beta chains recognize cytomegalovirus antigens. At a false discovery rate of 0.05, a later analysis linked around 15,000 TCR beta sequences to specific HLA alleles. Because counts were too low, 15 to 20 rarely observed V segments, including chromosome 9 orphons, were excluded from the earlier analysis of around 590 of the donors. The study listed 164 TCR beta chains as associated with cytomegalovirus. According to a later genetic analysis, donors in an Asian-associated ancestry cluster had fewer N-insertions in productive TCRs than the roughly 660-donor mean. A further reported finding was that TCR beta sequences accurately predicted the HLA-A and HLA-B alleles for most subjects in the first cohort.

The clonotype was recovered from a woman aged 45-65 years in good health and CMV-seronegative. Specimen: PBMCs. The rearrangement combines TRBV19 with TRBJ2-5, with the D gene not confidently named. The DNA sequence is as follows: TGTGCCAGTAGTATAGATCAGTACAGCCAAGAGACCCAGTACTTC. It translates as CASSIDQYSQETQYF.